Sequencing of this T cell receptor beta chain was carried out in a study of CD8+CD57+ T cells in acquired aplastic anemia. Whoever was chosen for sequencing had shown CD8+CD57+ cell expansion by flow cytometry. Each of the patients presented with severe acquired aplastic anemia. This CDR3 is built from 13 residues. The germline V gene has CDR1 DFQATT and CDR2 SNEGSKA (reference sequence). Deletions cut 3 bases from V and 12 bases from J, with 21 bases between. Using genomic DNA as the template, TCR beta VDJ and CDR3 profiling was carried out. TCRdb re-called the reads with MiXCR, one entry per CDR3 protein. The sample consists of just over 200,000 distinct CDR3 sequences, 55% to 65% of them appearing once.

The TCR comes from a human donor with aplastic anemia. The chain has TRBV20-1 and TRBJ2-7, with no clear D. The sequenced sample was sorted CD4+, CD8+, or CD8+CD57+ T cells (not recorded which) from PBMCs. The CDR3: CSARNPSSLWPYF. CDR3 nucleotide sequence: TGCAGTGCTAGGAACCCTAGTTCTCTTTGGCCGTACTTC.